The 24 T cell receptor beta chains below were found in one sample sequenced in a study of CD8+CD57+ T cells in acquired aplastic anemia. Whoever was chosen for sequencing had shown CD8+CD57+ cell expansion by flow cytometry. For CDR3 and TCR beta VDJ profiling, genomic DNA was the template used. TCRdb reanalysed the reads using MiXCR and keeps one entry per CDR3 protein. The table lists 160,000 or so distinct CDR3 sequences, under 55% of them singletons. The sample was sorted CD4+, CD8+, or CD8+CD57+ T cells (not recorded which) from PBMCs. These receptor sequences come from a human donor with aplastic anemia.

This sequence joins TRBV29-1 and TRBJ2-5; D could derive from TRBD1 or TRBD2 (5 bases each). This CDR3 is built from 15 residues. Deletions cut 0 bases from V and 0 bases from J, with 11 bases between. CDR1 SQVTM and CDR2 ANQGSEA come from the germline V gene. The CDR3 DNA is TGCAGCGTTGAAGACGGGACCGAGTACCAAGAGACCCAGTACTTC. This sequence encodes CSVEDGTEYQETQYF.

This clonotype was seen a handful of times. An end of the junction does not agree with germline; a read error may underlie this. This chain joins TRBV9 and TRBJ1-3; 8 positions agree with TRBD1. Looked up from germline, CDR1 is SGDLS and CDR2 is YYNGEE. The CDR3 extends over 17 amino acids. The CDR3 here is CASSTGQGTPSGDTIYF. The CDR3 DNA reads TGTGCCAGCAGCACTGGACAGGGCACTCCCTCTGGAGACACCATATATTTT.

This clonotype occurred many times. The V call is TRBV24-1, the J call TRBJ2-2; the D is unclear. V dropped 6 bases and J dropped 5 bases, with 9 bases sitting between them. The CDR3 totals 13 residues. Germline CDR1 KGHDR, CDR2 SFDVKD. The CDR3 sequence is CATSLGGTGELFF. CDR3 sequence (DNA): TGTGCCACCAGTCTCGGTGGGACCGGGGAGCTGTTTTTT.

This clonotype was recorded a few times. The gene calls are TRBV19 and TRBJ1-6; TRBD1 aligns across 9 bases. V gave up 5 bases and J gave up 11 bases; unmatched junction bases: 10. Germline CDR1 reads LNHDA; CDR2 reads SQIVND (reference sequence). The CDR3 is made up of 15 amino acids. The CDR3 here is CASSPSGQGMTPLHF. The CDR3 nucleotides are TGTGCCAGTAGTCCTTCGGGACAGGGTATGACACCCCTCCACTTT.

The CDR3 spells CASSSVGTDTQYF. DNA of the CDR3: TGCGCCAGCAGTAGCGTCGGCACAGATACGCAGTATTTT. This chain links TRBV5-1 with TRBJ2-3; tentatively, D is TRBD2 (5 bases). This CDR3 has 13 amino acids. Germline V gene sequence: CDR1 SGHRS, CDR2 YFSETQ. The germline V and J ends were trimmed by 5 bases and 1 base, with 8 bases remaining between them.

This clonotype has at least ten counts. V gene TRBV20-1 combines with J gene TRBJ2-7; 9 bases are a match to TRBD1. The CDR3 spans 15 residues. From germline, CDR1 is DFQATT and CDR2 SNEGSKA (reference sequence). The junction had 13 bases not matched to a gene; V was cut back by 4 bases and J by 6 bases. The DNA for the CDR3 is TGCAGTGCTAATCCTGGGACAGGGCAAGTCAGCGAGCAGTACTTC. It encodes CSANPGTGQVSEQYF.

The V and J genes are TRBV6-5 and TRBJ1-2, with 12 bases that match TRBD1. The germline gives CDR1 MNHEY, CDR2 SVGAGI. The V segment lost 0 bases and the J segment 7 bases; nucleotides outside the gene matches: 9. There are 17 residues in the CDR3. The CDR3 DNA sequence: TGTGCCAGCAGTTACTCGACAGGGGGACAGGGGGCGTTTGGCTACACCTTC. Amino acids: CASSYSTGGQGAFGYTF.

Ten or more counts support this clonotype. The chain carries TRBV20-1 and TRBJ2-5; 11 bases are a match to TRBD1. Trimming cost V 4 bases and J 4 bases; bases outside gene matches: 8. The CDR3 has 15 residues. Germline V lookup: CDR1 DFQATT, CDR2 SNEGSKA (reference sequence). The CDR3 DNA sequence: TGCAGTGCTACCACTCCGGGACAGGGGGGAGAGACCCAGTACTTC. This encodes CSATTPGQGGETQYF.

This clonotype was observed at least ten times. The gene calls are TRBV20-1 and TRBJ2-3; tentative D call: TRBD1 (5 bases). This CDR3 has 15 amino acids. The V and J ends lost 0 bases and 2 bases respectively, with 12 bases between them. CDR1 is DFQATT and CDR2 is SNEGSKA in the germline V gene (reference sequence). CDR3 bases: TGCAGTGCTAGAGATCAGGATGGGGCCACAGATACGCAGTATTTT. Its protein product is CSARDQDGATDTQYF.

This clonotype was picked up many times. The chain has TRBV20-1 and TRBJ1-4, with 7 bases fitting TRBD1. Germline CDR1 DFQATT, CDR2 SNEGSKA (reference sequence). This CDR3 comprises 15 residues. Trimming cost V 0 bases and J 4 bases; bases outside gene matches: 5. The CDR3 bases are TGCAGTGCTAGAGATCCCCGGGACAGTAATGAAAAACTGTTTTTT. Amino acid sequence: CSARDPRDSNEKLFF.

This clonotype appeared many times. J is TRBJ1-4 and V is TRBV7-8; D remains ambiguous. Trimming took 5 bases from V and 2 from J, leaving 9 bases between them. In germline, CDR1 is SGHVS, CDR2 FQNEAQ. There are 14 residues in the CDR3. CDR3 amino acids: CASSPSRTNEKLFF. DNA for the CDR3: TGTGCCAGCAGCCCCAGTAGGACTAATGAAAAACTGTTTTTT.

This clonotype was recorded at least ten times. The CDR3 region has the DNA TGTGCCAGCAGCTCCAGGGGGAATCAGCCCCAGCATTTT. Its protein is CASSSRGNQPQHF. This rearrangement joins TRBV7-3 to TRBJ1-5; 7 bases agree with TRBD1. The CDR3 covers 13 residues. The trim removed 4 bases at V and 4 bases at J, leaving 1 base unmatched. Germline CDR1 and CDR2: SGHTA and FQGTGA.

This clonotype was found many times. This rearrangement joins TRBV10-3 to TRBJ1-1, with D maybe TRBD1 (5 bases). The CDR3 spans 12 residues. V lost 8 bases and J 1 base, leaving 8 bases between the germline ends. Per germline, CDR1 ENHRY and CDR2 SYGVKD. The CDR3 sequence is CAIGTTNTEAFF. The CDR3 coding sequence is TGTGCCATCGGGACGACGAACACTGAAGCTTTCTTT.

Many counts were recorded for this clonotype. This chain connects TRBV29-1 to TRBJ2-7; D remains ambiguous. CDR3 length equals 14 residues. Per the germline V gene, CDR1 is SQVTM and CDR2 is ANQGSEA. The V gene lost 6 bases and the J gene lost 0 bases, with 15 bases spanning the gap. The CDR3 reads CSVVQINPSYEQYF. The CDR3 coding sequence is TGCAGCGTCGTACAGATCAACCCCTCCTACGAGCAGTACTTC.

Ten or more counts support this clonotype. The chain recombines TRBV11-1 with TRBJ1-1; 7 nucleotides align to TRBD1. This CDR3 contains 17 residues. CDR1 SGHAT and CDR2 FQDESV come from the germline V gene (reference sequence). V trimming: 5 bases; J trimming: 0 bases; junction bases outside the gene matches: 12. The CDR3 DNA is TGTGCCAGCAGCCCCGAACCGGGACAGTTAATGAACACTGAAGCTTTCTTT. It codes for CASSPEPGQLMNTEAFF.

This sequence joins TRBV5-1 and TRBJ2-2; 7 bases fit TRBD1. This CDR3 has 16 residues. V shed 2 bases, J shed 5 bases, and the junction held 9 bases outside the gene matches. Germline V gives CDR1 SGHRS, CDR2 YFSETQ. The CDR3 spells CASSLQNRGETGELFF. CDR3 nucleotides: TGCGCCAGCAGCTTACAGAACAGGGGAGAGACCGGGGAGCTGTTTTTT.

At least ten counts were recorded for this clonotype. The rearrangement joins TRBV20-1 to TRBJ1-1; D gene uncertain. Germline assignment: CDR1 DFQATT and CDR2 SNEGSKA (reference sequence). V gave up 2 bases and J gave up 1 base, with 2 bases separating them. The CDR3 length is 11 residues. As DNA, the CDR3 is TGCAGTGCTAGACCGAACACTGAAGCTTTCTTT. Encoded protein: CSARPNTEAFF.

The V call is TRBV7-9, the J call TRBJ2-5; tentatively, D is TRBD1 or TRBD2 (5 bases each). V lost 8 bases to trimming and J lost 5 bases, with 15 bases between them. The germline V gene has CDR1 SEHNR and CDR2 FQNEAQ (reference sequence). The CDR3 length is 13 residues. The CDR3 region is CASGRGLRETQYF. DNA of the CDR3: TGTGCCAGCGGACGGGGCCTCCGTGAGACCCAGTACTTC.

This clonotype has just one count. The chain links TRBV12-3 or TRBV12-4 to TRBJ2-5, with D perhaps matching TRBD2 (6 bases). Trimming took 1 base from V and 4 from J, leaving 10 bases between them. The CDR3 loop spans 14 amino acids. The CDR3 reads CASSLGPRGETQYF. The CDR3, as DNA: TGTGCCAGCAGTTTAGGCCCGCGGGGAGAGACCCAGTACTTC.

Turning to this clonotype: The junction differs from germline at one of its ends, possibly a read error. The V and J genes are TRBV11-2 and TRBJ1-2; 7 nucleotides line up with TRBD1. The CDR3 loop spans 16 amino acids. The germline gives CDR1 SGHAT, CDR2 FQNNGV. The CDR3 DNA reads as TGTGCCAGCAGCCCCGAGGGGGCCCAGGCTCTCTATGGCTGCACCTTC. Protein product: CASSPEGAQALYGCTF.

The rearrangement uses TRBV2 and TRBJ2-3; D unresolved. The CDR3 covers 15 residues. Deletions cut 7 bases from V and 5 bases from J, with 19 bases between. CDR1 and CDR2 from the germline V gene are SNHLY and FYNNEI. The CDR3 nucleotides are TGTGCCAGCAACCAGGCCGGAAACCGTGGAGATACGCAGTATTTT. It is translated as CASNQAGNRGDTQYF. The complete variable domain, with remaining parts taken from reference TRBV2 and TRBJ2-3, reads EPEVTQTPSHQVTQMGQEVILRCVPISNHLYFYWYRQILGQKVEFLVSFYNNEISEKSEIFDDQFSVERPDGSNFTLKIRSTKLEDSAMYFCASNQAGNRGDTQYFGPGTRLTVL.

Worth noting for this clonotype: The junction and the germline gene differ at one end; a read error may be behind it. The chain has TRBV9 and TRBJ2-7, with a weak D call TRBD2 (6 bases). CDR1 is SGDLS and CDR2 is YYNGEE in the germline V gene. This CDR3 spans 13 amino acids. The CDR3, as DNA: TGTGCCAGCAGCCGAGGGGACTCCCACGAGCAGTACTTC. It yields the protein CASSRGDSHEQYF.

The genes are TRBV15 and TRBJ2-7, with a tentative D call TRBD2 (7 bases). The germline gives CDR1 LNHNV, CDR2 YYDKDF (reference sequence). Trimming shortened V by 0 bases and J by 0 bases, and 15 bases separated the two germline ends. CDR3 length: 17 amino acids. The CDR3 sequence: CATSRDSGGHPSYEQYF. The CDR3 DNA sequence: TGTGCCACCAGCAGAGATTCGGGGGGCCACCCCTCCTACGAGCAGTACTTC.

The chain carries TRBV2 and TRBJ1-1; D unresolved. The CDR3 runs 14 residues. V was cut by 6 bases and J by 6 bases, with 17 bases left in between. Germline CDR1 is SNHLY and CDR2 is FYNNEI. The CDR3 here is CASSLPYSSSEAFF. CDR3 DNA: TGTGCCAGCAGCTTACCCTACAGTTCTTCTGAAGCTTTCTTT. Supplemented by reference TRBV2 and TRBJ1-1, the full variable domain reads EPEVTQTPSHQVTQMGQEVILRCVPISNHLYFYWYRQILGQKVEFLVSFYNNEISEKSEIFDDQFSVERPDGSNFTLKIRSTKLEDSAMYFCASSLPYSSSEAFFGQGTRLTVV.